The 5 T cell receptor beta chains reported below all come from one sample, sequenced in a study of identical twins. TCRdb re-called the 5' RACE reads with MiXCR, one entry per CDR3 protein. The repertoire holds about 450,000 distinct CDR3 sequences, with about a fifth as singletons. The specimen sequenced was naive T cells sorted from blood. These receptors came from a man between 45 and 60 years old in good health.

The chain employs TRBV12-3 or TRBV12-4 and TRBJ2-1; TRBD1 agrees at 10 bases. The CDR3 has 15 amino acids. V was pared by 7 bases and J by 2 bases, with 5 bases of the junction left unmatched. In DNA form, the CDR3 reads TGTGCCAGCAACCCGACAGGGGGCACCTACAATGAGCAGTTCTTC. It specifies CASNPTGGTYNEQFF.

Note on this clonotype: The junction shows a germline mismatch at one end, possibly a read error. This chain links TRBV7-8 with TRBJ2-5; D not certain. The V gene's germline CDR1 is SGHVS and CDR2 FQNEAQ. The CDR3 has 14 residues. The CDR3 spells CASSLVGNQATQYF. CDR3 coding DNA: TGTGCCAGCAGCTTAGTGGGCAACCAAGCGACCCAGTACTTC.

This clonotype was detected ten times or more. The V gene is TRBV20-1, the J gene TRBJ1-1, with D hard to call. The germline V gene has CDR1 DFQATT and CDR2 SNEGSKA (reference sequence). V was cut by 4 bases and J by 1 base, with 4 bases left in between. CDR3 length: 11 residues. This CDR3 reads CSATGNTEAFF. CDR3 bases: TGCAGTGCTACAGGGAACACTGAAGCTTTCTTT.

This clonotype was seen a handful of times. The chain has TRBV6-1 and TRBJ2-1; 10 bases align to TRBD2. The CDR3 sequence is 16 residues long. The V gene end was trimmed by 6 bases and the J gene end by 7 bases; junction bases not matched to a gene: 12. Looked up from germline, CDR1 is MNHNS and CDR2 is SASEGT. The CDR3 sequence is CASRVLGLASWNEQFF. The DNA of the CDR3 is TGTGCCAGCAGAGTCTTGGGACTAGCGAGCTGGAATGAGCAGTTCTTC.

In its sample, this clonotype was seen a few times. This chain links TRBV25-1 with TRBJ1-2; D perhaps matches TRBD1 (5 bases). Trimming left V 4 bases short and J 4 bases short, with 10 bases between. CDR3 length: 13 amino acids. Germline V CDR1 and CDR2: MGHDK, SYGVNS. CDR3 DNA sequence: TGTGCCAGCAGTGGCGGGGGTGGCTATGGCTACACCTTC. It specifies CASSGGGGYGYTF.